The TCR beta chain described here comes from a study of cytomegalovirus exposure and HLA in healthy donors. Germline lookup yields CDR1 MNHEY and CDR2 SMNVEV (reference sequence). Trimming shortened V by 0 bases and J by 2 bases, and 10 bases separated the two germline ends. This CDR3 has 15 residues. The PCR contained 60 Vbeta and 13 Jbeta primers. Generated by immunoSEQ multiplex PCR, the TCRdb table keeps only in-frame clones and is missing some. The profile shows roughly 160,000 clones, 60% to 80% of them singletons. The sequence came from a man in his late teens or twenties in good health and CMV-seropositive. The specimen sequenced was PBMCs. The V call is TRBV27, the J call TRBJ1-2; unclear D gene. The CDR3 loop is CASSLSGMANYGYTF. In DNA, the CDR3 is TGTGCCAGCAGTTTATCGGGCATGGCAAACTATGGCTACACCTTC.